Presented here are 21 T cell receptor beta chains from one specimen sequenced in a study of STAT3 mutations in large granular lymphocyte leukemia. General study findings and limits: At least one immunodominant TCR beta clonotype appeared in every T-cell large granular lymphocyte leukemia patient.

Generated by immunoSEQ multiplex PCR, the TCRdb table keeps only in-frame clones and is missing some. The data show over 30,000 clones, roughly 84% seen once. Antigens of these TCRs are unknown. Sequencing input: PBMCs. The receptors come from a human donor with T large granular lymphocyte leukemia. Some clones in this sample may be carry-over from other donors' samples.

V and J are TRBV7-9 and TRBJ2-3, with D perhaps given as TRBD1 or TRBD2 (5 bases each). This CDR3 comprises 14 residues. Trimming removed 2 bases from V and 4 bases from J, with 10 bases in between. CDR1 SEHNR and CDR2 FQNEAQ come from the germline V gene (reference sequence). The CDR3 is CASSLLQGADTQYF. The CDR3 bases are TGTGCCAGCAGCTTATTGCAGGGAGCAGATACGCAGTATTTT.

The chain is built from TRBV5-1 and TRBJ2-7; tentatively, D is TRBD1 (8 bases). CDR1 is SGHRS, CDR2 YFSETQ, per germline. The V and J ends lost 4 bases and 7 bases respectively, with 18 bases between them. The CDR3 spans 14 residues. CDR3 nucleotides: TGCGCCAGCAGCAACAGGACAGGGAGGGGAGAGCAGTACTTC. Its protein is CASSNRTGRGEQYF.

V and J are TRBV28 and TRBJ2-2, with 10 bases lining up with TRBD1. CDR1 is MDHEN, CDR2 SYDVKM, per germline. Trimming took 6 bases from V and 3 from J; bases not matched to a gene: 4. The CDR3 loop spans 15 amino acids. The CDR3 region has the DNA TGTGCCAGCAGGGTCGGGACAGGGGACACCGGGGAGCTGTTTTTT. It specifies CASRVGTGDTGELFF.

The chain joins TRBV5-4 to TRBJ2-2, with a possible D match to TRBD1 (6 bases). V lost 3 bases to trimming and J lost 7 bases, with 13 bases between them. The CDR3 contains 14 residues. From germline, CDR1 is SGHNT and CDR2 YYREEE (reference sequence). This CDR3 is CASSSLGAGGELFF. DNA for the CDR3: TGTGCCAGCAGCTCACTGGGGGCGGGCGGGGAGCTGTTTTTT.

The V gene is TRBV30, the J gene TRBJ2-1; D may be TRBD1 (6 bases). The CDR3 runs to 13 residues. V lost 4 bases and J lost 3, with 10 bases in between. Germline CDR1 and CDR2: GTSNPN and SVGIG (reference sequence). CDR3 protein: CAWKGDYYNEQFF. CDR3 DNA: TGTGCCTGGAAGGGGGATTACTACAATGAGCAGTTCTTC.

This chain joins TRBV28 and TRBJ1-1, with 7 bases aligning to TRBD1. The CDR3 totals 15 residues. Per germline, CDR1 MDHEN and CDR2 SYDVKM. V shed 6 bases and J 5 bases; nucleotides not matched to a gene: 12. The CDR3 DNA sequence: TGTGCCAGCAGGCTCACAGGGGATAGAACAACTGAAGCTTTCTTT. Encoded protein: CASRLTGDRTTEAFF. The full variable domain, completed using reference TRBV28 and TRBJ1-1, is DVKVTQSSRYLVKRTGEKVFLECVQDMDHENMFWYRQDPGLGLRLIYFSYDVKMKEKGDIPEGYSVSREKKERFSLILESASTNQTSMYLCASRLTGDRTTEAFFGQGTRLTVV.

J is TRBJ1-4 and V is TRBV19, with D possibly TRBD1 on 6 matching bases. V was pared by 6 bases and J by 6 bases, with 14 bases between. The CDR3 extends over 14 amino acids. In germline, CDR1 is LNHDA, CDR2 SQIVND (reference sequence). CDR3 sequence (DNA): TGTGCCAGTAGGAGGTCGGGGGCGGATGAAAAACTGTTTTTT. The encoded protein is CASRRSGADEKLFF.

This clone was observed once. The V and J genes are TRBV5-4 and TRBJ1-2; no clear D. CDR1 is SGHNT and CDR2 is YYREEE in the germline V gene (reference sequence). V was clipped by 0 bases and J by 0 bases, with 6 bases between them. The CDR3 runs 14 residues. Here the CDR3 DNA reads TGTGCCAGCAGCTTGGAGGCTACTAACTATGGCTACACCTTC. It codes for CASSLEATNYGYTF. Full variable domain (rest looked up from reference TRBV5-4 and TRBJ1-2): ETGVTQSPTHLIKTRGQQVTLRCSSQSGHNTVSWYQQALGQGPQFIFQYYREEENGRGNFPPRFSGLQFPNYSSELNVNALELDDSALYLCASSLEATNYGYTFGSGTRLTVV.

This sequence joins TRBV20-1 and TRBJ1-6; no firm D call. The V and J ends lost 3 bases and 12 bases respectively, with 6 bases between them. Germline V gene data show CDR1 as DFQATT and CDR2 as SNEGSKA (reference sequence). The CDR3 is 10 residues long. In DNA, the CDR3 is TGCAGTGCTAGGGCCCAACCCCTCCACTTT. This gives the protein CSARAQPLHF.

The CDR3 region is CASSKLDRSYGYTF. DNA for the CDR3: TGTGCCAGCAGTAAACTCGACAGAAGCTATGGCTACACCTTC. The genes are TRBV5-6 and TRBJ1-2; maybe TRBD1 (5 bases). The V and J ends lost 5 bases and 4 bases respectively, with 15 bases between them. Germline V gives CDR1 SGHDT, CDR2 YYEEEE. The CDR3 is 14 residues long.

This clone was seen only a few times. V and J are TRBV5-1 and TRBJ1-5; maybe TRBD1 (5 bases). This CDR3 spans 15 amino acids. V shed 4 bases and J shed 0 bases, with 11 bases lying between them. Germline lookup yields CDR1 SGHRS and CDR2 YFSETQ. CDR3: CASSEQDPSNQPQHF. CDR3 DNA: TGCGCCAGCAGCGAACAGGACCCTAGCAATCAGCCCCAGCATTTT.

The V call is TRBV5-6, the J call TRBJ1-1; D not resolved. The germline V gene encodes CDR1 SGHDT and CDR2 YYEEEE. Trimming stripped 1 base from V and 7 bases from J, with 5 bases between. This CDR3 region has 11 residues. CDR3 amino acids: CASSLNVEAFF. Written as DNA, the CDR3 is TGTGCCAGCAGCTTGAATGTTGAAGCTTTCTTT.

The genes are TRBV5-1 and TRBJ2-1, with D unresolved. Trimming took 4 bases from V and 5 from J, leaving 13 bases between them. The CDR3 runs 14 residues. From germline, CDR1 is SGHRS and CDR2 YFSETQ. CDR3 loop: CASSLSFGNNEQFF. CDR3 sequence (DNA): TGCGCCAGCAGCCTCTCCTTCGGAAACAATGAGCAGTTCTTC.

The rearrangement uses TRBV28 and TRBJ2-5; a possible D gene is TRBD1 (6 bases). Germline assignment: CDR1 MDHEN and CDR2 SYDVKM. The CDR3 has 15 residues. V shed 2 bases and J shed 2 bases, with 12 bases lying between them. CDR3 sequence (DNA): TGTGCCAGCAGTTTAGATACAGGGTGGCAAGAGACCCAGTACTTC. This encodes CASSLDTGWQETQYF.

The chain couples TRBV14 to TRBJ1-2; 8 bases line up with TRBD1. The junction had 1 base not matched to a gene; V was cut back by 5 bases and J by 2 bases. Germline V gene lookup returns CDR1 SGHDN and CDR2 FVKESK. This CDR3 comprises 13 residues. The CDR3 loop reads CASSWDRNYGYTF. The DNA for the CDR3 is TGTGCCAGCAGCTGGGACAGGAACTATGGCTACACCTTC. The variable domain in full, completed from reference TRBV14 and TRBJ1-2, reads EAGVTQFPSHSVIEKGQTVTLRCDPISGHDNLYWYRRVMGKEIKFLLHFVKESKQDESGMPNNRFLAERTGGTYSTLKVQPAELEDSGVYFCASSWDRNYGYTFGSGTRLTVV.

The CDR3 coding sequence is TGTGCCAGCAGGCCGGGACGGATGAACACTGAAGCTTTCTTT. Translation: CASRPGRMNTEAFF. The V gene is TRBV28, the J gene TRBJ1-1; tentatively, D is TRBD1 (5 bases). Germline assignment: CDR1 MDHEN and CDR2 SYDVKM. V was clipped by 6 bases and J by 0 bases, with 11 bases between them. This CDR3 has 14 residues.

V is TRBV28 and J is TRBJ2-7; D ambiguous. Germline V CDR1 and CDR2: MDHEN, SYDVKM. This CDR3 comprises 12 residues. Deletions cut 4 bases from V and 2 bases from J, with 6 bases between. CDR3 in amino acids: CASSSPPYEQYF. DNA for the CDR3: TGTGCCAGCAGTTCTCCACCCTACGAGCAGTACTTC.

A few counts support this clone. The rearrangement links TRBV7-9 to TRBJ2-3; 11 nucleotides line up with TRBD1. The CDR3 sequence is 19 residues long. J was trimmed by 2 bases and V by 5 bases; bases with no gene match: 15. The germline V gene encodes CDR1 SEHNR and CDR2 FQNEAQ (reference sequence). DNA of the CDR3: TGTGCCAGCAGCCCTCGGGACAGGGGGAGGCAAACACACACAGATACGCAGTATTTT. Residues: CASSPRDRGRQTHTDTQYF.

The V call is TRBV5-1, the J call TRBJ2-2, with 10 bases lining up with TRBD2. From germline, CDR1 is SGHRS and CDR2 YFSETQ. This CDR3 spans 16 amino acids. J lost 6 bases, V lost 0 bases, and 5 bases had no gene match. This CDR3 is CASSLVAAGGPGELFF. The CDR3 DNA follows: TGCGCCAGCAGCTTGGTAGCAGCGGGGGGGCCCGGGGAGCTGTTTTTT. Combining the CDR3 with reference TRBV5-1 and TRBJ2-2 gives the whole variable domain KAGVTQTPRYLIKTRGQQVTLSCSPISGHRSVSWYQQTPGQGLQFLFEYFSETQRNKGNFPGRFSGRQFSNSRSEMNVSTLELGDSALYLCASSLVAAGGPGELFFGEGSRLTVL.

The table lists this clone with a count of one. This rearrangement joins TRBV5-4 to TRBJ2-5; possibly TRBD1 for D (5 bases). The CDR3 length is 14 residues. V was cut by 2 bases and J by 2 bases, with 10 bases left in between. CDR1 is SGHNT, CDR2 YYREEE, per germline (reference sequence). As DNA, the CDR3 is TGTGCCAGCAGCTTTCAGGGTGGGCAAGAGACCCAGTACTTC. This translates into CASSFQGGQETQYF.

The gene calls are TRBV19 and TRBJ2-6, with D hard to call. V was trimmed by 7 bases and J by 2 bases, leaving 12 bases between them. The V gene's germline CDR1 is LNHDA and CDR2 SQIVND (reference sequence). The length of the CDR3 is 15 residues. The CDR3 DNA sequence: TGTGCCAGTATGGGCCACTCGACTGGGGCCAACGTCCTGACTTTC. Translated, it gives CASMGHSTGANVLTF.